Presented here are 6 T cell receptor beta chains from one specimen sequenced in a study of blood T cell repertoires in COVID-19. Using immunoSEQ multiplex PCR, the repertoire was profiled, and TCRdb retains in-frame clones only, with some absent. This table holds 230,000 or so clones, around 83% found once. Sequencing used peripheral blood. All receptors derive from a man aged 35-49 years with active or convalescent COVID-19.

J is TRBJ1-1 and V is TRBV5-1, with 9 nucleotides matching TRBD1. This CDR3 contains 15 residues. Looked up from germline, CDR1 is SGHRS and CDR2 is YFSETQ. V gave up 5 bases and J gave up 5 bases; unmatched junction bases: 10. CDR3: CASRRDRVGGTEAFF. CDR3 nucleotides: TGCGCCAGCAGAAGGGACAGGGTGGGGGGAACTGAAGCTTTCTTT.

This chain uses TRBV2 with TRBJ1-3; perhaps TRBD1 as D (5 bases). The V end was cut by 9 bases, the J end by 4 bases, with 10 bases between. This CDR3 contains 12 residues. Per the germline V gene, CDR1 is SNHLY and CDR2 is FYNNEI. The CDR3 region is CASRTSGNTIYF. The CDR3 nucleotides read TGTGCCAGTCGGACATCAGGAAACACCATATATTTT.

The rearrangement links TRBV6-5 to TRBJ1-4, with a possible D match to TRBD1 (6 bases). CDR3 length: 12 residues. The germline gives CDR1 MNHEY, CDR2 SVGAGI. V was cut by 6 bases and J by 8 bases, with 10 bases left in between. CDR3 bases: TGTGCCAGCAGGGACAGCAGGGAAAAACTGTTTTTT. It is translated as CASRDSREKLFF.

As regards this clone: A junction boundary mismatches the germline segment, possibly from a read error. This rearrangement joins TRBV30 to TRBJ1-1, with 7 bases identical to TRBD1. CDR1 and CDR2 from the germline V gene are GTSNPN and SVGIG (reference sequence). The CDR3 spans 14 residues. For the CDR3, the DNA is TGTGCCTGGAGTACCCATTGGACAGGCGCTCACGAGGCCTTT. Translated: CAWSTHWTGAHEAF.

This chain connects TRBV4-1 to TRBJ2-7, with TRBD1 matching 11 bases. CDR3 length equals 15 residues. The trim removed 0 bases at V and 5 bases at J, leaving 3 bases unmatched. CDR1 is MGHRA and CDR2 is YSYEKL in the germline V gene. CDR3 coding DNA: TGCGCCAGCAGCCAAGATCCGGACAGGGGGCACGAGCAGTACTTC. As protein: CASSQDPDRGHEQYF.

The rearrangement joins TRBV30 to TRBJ2-7; D may be TRBD1 (6 bases). Germline CDR1 and CDR2: GTSNPN and SVGIG (reference sequence). V lost 2 bases to trimming and J lost 6 bases, with 11 bases between them. The CDR3 totals 12 residues. CDR3 DNA sequence: TGTGCCTGGAGTCCAAACAGGGTCGAGCAGTACTTC. Encoded protein: CAWSPNRVEQYF.